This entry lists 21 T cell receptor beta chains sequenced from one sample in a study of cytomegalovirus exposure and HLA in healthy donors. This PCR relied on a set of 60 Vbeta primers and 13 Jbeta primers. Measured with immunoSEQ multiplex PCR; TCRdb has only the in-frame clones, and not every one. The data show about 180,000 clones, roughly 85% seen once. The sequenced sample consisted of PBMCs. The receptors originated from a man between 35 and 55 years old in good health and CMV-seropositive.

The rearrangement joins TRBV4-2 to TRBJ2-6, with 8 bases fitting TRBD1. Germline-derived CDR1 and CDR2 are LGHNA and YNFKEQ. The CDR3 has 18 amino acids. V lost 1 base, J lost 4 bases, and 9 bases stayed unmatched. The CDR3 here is CASSQGAGGAGGANVLTF. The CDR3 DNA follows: TGTGCCAGCAGCCAAGGAGCAGGGGGCGCGGGGGGGGCCAACGTCCTGACTTTC.

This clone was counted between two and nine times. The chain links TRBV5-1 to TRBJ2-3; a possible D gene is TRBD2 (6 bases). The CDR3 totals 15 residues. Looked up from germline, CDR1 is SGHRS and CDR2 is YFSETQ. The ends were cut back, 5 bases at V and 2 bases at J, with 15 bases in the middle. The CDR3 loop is CASRHRDFYTDTQYF. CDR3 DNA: TGCGCCAGCAGGCACCGGGACTTTTACACAGATACGCAGTATTTT.

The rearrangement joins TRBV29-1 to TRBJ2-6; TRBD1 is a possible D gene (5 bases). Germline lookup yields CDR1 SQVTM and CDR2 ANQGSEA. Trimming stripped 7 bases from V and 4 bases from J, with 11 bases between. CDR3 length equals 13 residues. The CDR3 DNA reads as TGCAGCGGCAGGGATTCGGGGGCCAACGTCCTGACTTTC. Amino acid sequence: CSGRDSGANVLTF. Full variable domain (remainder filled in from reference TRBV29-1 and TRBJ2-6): SAVISQKPSRDICQRGTSLTIQCQVDSQVTMMFWYRQQPGQSLTLIATANQGSEATYESGFVIDKFPISRPNLTFSTLTVSNMSPEDSSIYLCSGRDSGANVLTFGAGSRLTVL.

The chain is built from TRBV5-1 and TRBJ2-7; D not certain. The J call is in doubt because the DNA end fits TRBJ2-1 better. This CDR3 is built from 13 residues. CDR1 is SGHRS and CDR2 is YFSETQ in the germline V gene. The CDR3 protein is CASSLTDDNEQFF. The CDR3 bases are TGCGCCAGCAGCTTAACGGATGACAATGAGCAGTTCTTC.

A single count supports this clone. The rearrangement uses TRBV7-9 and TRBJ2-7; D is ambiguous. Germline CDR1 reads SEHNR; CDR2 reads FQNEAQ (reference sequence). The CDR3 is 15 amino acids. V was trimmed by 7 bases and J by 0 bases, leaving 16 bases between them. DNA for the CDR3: TGTGCCAGCACCCCGATAGCAACGAGCTCCTACGAGCAGTACTTC. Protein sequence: CASTPIATSSYEQYF.

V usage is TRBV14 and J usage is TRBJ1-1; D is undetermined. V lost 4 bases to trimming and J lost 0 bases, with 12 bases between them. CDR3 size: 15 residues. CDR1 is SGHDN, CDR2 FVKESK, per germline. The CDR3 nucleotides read TGTGCCAGCAGCCCCGACTCCGTACTGAACACTGAAGCTTTCTTT. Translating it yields CASSPDSVLNTEAFF.

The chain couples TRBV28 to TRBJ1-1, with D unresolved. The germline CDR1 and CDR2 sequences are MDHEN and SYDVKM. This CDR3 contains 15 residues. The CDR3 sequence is CAAGNPISGNTEAFF. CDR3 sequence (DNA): TGTGCAGCCGGGAATCCGATATCCGGAAACACTGAAGCTTTCTTT.

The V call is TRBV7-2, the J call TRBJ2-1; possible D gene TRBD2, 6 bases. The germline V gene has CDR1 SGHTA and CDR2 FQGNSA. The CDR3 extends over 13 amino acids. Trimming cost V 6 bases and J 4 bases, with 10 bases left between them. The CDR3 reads CASRVAVYNEQFF. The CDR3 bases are TGTGCCAGCAGGGTAGCGGTATACAATGAGCAGTTCTTC. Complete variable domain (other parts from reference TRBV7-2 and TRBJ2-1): GAGVSQSPSNKVTEKGKDVELRCDPISGHTALYWYRQSLGQGLEFLIYFQGNSAPDKSGLPSDRFSAERTGGSVSTLTIQRTQQEDSAVYLCASRVAVYNEQFFGPGTRLTVL.

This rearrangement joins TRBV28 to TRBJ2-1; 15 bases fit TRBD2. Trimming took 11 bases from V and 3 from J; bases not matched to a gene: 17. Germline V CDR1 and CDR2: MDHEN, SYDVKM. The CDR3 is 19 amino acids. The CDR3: CAGGRTSGRAVRHYNEQFF. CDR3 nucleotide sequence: TGTGCCGGGGGGCGGACTAGCGGGAGGGCCGTGAGGCACTACAATGAGCAGTTCTTC.

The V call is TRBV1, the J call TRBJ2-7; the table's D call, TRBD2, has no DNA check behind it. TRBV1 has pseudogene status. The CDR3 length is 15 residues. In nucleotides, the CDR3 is TGCACCAGCAGCCGCACTAGCGGGCTACCCTACGAGCAGTACTTC. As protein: CTSSRTSGLPYEQYF.

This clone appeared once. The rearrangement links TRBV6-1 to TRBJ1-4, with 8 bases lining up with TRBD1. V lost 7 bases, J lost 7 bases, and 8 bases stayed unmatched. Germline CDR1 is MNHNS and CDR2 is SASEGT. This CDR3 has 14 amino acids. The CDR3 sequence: CASKEQGVSEKLFF. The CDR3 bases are TGTGCCAGCAAGGAACAGGGGGTTAGTGAAAAACTGTTTTTT.

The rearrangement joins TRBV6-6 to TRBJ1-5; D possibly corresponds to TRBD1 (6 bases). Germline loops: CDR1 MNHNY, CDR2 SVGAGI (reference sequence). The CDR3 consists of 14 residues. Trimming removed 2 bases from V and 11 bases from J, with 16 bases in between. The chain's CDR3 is CASSYDLGGGAQHF. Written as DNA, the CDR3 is TGTGCCAGCAGTTACGATTTAGGAGGGGGGGCCCAGCATTTT.

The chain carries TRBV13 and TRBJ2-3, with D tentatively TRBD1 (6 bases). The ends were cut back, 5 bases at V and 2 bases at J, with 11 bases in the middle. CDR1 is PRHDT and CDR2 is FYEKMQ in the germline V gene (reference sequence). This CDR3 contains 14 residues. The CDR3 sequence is CASSIGQTTDTQYF. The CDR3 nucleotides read TGTGCCAGCAGCATTGGACAGACCACAGATACGCAGTATTTT.

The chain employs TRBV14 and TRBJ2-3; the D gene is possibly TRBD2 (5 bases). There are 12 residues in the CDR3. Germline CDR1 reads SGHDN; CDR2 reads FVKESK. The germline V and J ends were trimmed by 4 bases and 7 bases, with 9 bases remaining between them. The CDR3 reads CASSPGINTQYF. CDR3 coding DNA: TGTGCCAGCAGCCCCGGGATAAATACGCAGTATTTT.

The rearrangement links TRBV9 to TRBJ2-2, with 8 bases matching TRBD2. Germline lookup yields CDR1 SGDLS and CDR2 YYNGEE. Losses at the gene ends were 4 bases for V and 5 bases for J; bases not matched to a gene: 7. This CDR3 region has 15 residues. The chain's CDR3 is CASSPLSSGTGELFF. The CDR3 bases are TGTGCCAGCAGCCCGTTGTCTAGCGGGACCGGGGAGCTGTTTTTT.

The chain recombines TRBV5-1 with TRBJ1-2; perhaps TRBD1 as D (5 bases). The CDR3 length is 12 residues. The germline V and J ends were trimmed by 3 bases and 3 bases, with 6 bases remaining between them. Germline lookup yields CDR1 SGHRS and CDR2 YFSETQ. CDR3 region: CASSWGDYGYTF. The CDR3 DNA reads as TGCGCCAGCAGCTGGGGGGACTATGGCTACACCTTC.

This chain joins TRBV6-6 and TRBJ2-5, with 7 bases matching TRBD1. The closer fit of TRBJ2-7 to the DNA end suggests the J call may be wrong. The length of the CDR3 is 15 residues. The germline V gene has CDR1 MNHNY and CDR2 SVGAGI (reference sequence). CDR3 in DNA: TGTGCCAGCAGTTACCCGACAGGGCGACCCTACGAGCAGTACTTC. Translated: CASSYPTGRPYEQYF.

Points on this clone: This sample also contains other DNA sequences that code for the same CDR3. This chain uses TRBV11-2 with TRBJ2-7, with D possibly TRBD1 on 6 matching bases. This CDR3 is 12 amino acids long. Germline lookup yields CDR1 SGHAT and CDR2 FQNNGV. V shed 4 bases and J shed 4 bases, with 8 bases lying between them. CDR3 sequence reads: CASSSQGYEQYF. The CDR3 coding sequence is TGTGCCAGCAGCTCACAGGGATACGAGCAGTACTTC.

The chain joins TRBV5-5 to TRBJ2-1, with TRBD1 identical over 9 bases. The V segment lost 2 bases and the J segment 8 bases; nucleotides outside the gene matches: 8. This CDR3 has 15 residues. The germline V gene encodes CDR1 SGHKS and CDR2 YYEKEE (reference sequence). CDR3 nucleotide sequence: TGTGCCAGCAGCTTAGCCGGGACAGGGCTTTATGAGCAGTTCTTC. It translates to CASSLAGTGLYEQFF.

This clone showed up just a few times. CDR3 in DNA: TGTGCCAGCAGTCCCGAGGGAGGGTATTACCAAGAGACCCAGTACTTC. It is translated as CASSPEGGYYQETQYF. J is TRBJ2-5 and V is TRBV9; 7 positions match TRBD2. V was pared by 5 bases and J by 0 bases, with 10 bases of the junction left unmatched. The CDR3 totals 16 residues. Per germline, CDR1 SGDLS and CDR2 YYNGEE. Based on the CDR3 plus reference TRBV9 and TRBJ2-5, the full variable domain is DSGVTQTPKHLITATGQRVTLRCSPRSGDLSVYWYQQSLDQGLQFLIQYYNGEERAKGNILERFSAQQFPDLHSELNLSSLELGDSALYFCASSPEGGYYQETQYFGPGTRLLVL.

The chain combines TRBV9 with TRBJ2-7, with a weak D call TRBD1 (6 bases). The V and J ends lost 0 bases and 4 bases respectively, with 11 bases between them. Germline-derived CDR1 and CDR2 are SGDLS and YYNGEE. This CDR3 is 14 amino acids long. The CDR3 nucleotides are TGTGCCAGCAGCGTAGACAGGGTGGGTTACGAGCAGTACTTC. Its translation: CASSVDRVGYEQYF.